Shown below are 20 T cell receptor beta chains from a single sample sequenced in a study of blood T cells in healthy people across ages. PCR was performed a second time for about 7 to 12 cycles using a sample-barcoded 5' primer and a J-beta primer mix. TCRdb re-called the 5' RACE reads through MiXCR, storing one row per CDR3 protein. The table shows hundreds of thousands of distinct CDR3 sequences, with around 45% occurring only once. Sequencing input: blood. These receptors were collected from a man older than 75 in good health.

This clonotype was seen once. This chain connects TRBV27 to TRBJ2-7; no firm D call. V shed 4 bases and J shed 0 bases, with 10 bases lying between them. Germline CDR1 and CDR2: MNHEY and SMNVEV (reference sequence). The CDR3 runs to 14 residues. The chain's CDR3 is CASSSGQYSYEQYF. DNA for the CDR3: TGTGCCAGCAGTTCCGGTCAGTACTCCTACGAGCAGTACTTC.

This chain joins TRBV20-1 and TRBJ1-4, with D perhaps TRBD1 (5 bases). The CDR3 spans 15 residues. Germline V gene lookup returns CDR1 DFQATT and CDR2 SNEGSKA (reference sequence). V lost 1 base and J lost 8, with 17 bases in between. For the CDR3, the DNA is TGCAGTGCTAGAGGGGGTGGCAGTCGGGGGGAAAAACTGTTTTTT. Its translation is CSARGGGSRGEKLFF.

This clonotype was counted only a few times. The chain combines TRBV4-2 with TRBJ1-6, with D possibly being TRBD1 (6 bases). Trimming shortened V by 4 bases and J by 6 bases, and 16 bases separated the two germline ends. Germline assignment: CDR1 LGHNA and CDR2 YNFKEQ. The CDR3 is 16 amino acids. CDR3: CASSPMGAESNSPLHF. DNA of the CDR3: TGTGCCAGCAGCCCGATGGGGGCAGAGAGTAATTCACCCCTCCACTTT.

In this sample, this clonotype turned up many times. The rearrangement joins TRBV12-3 or TRBV12-4 to TRBJ1-2; D not resolved. There are 12 residues in the CDR3. Between the trimmed V and J ends, which lost 3 bases and 8 bases, there was a span of 10 bases. The CDR3 sequence: CASSFSRPGYTF. CDR3 DNA: TGTGCCAGCAGTTTTTCCAGGCCGGGCTACACCTTC.

The chain recombines TRBV3-1 with TRBJ2-1, with TRBD2 identical over 9 bases. Germline CDR1 reads LGHDT; CDR2 reads YNNKEL (reference sequence). This CDR3 spans 16 amino acids. V dropped 1 base and J dropped 13; count of bases not matched to a gene: 14. For the CDR3, the DNA is TGTGCCAGCAGCCAAGTGGCTAGCGGGAACCGAGAGACCCAGTTCTTC. Translating it yields CASSQVASGNRETQFF.

The table lists this clonotype with a count of one. The chain employs TRBV12-3 or TRBV12-4 and TRBJ2-4; 7 bases match TRBD2. Unmatched junction bases numbered 6, after V lost 10 bases and J lost 0 bases. CDR3 length: 14 residues. The CDR3 region is CATGEGLAKNIQYF. DNA for the CDR3: TGTGCCACCGGGGAGGGATTAGCCAAAAACATTCAGTACTTC.

This clonotype was seen more than once but under ten times. The chain's CDR3 is CASSQGTGAQETQYF. Written as DNA, the CDR3 is TGCGCCAGCAGCCAAGGAACCGGGGCGCAAGAGACCCAGTACTTC. The chain carries TRBV4-3 and TRBJ2-5; D might be TRBD1 or TRBD2, each matching 5 bases. In germline, CDR1 is LGHNA, CDR2 YSLEER. The CDR3 extends over 15 amino acids. Trimming left V 1 base short and J 2 bases short, with 11 bases between.

The chain carries TRBV19 and TRBJ1-1, with no clear D. V was shortened by 3 bases and J by 2 bases, with 10 bases between the two germline ends. From germline, CDR1 is LNHDA and CDR2 SQIVND (reference sequence). The CDR3 length is 14 residues. The CDR3 DNA is TGTGCCAGTAGTATGACCGGATATAACACTGAAGCTTTCTTT. This encodes CASSMTGYNTEAFF.

This clonotype was observed once. Since a much larger clone is just one base distant, this may be a read error. CDR3 bases: TGCGCCAGCAGATTGACAGCAACTGATGAAAAACTGTTTTTT. This gives the protein CASRLTATDEKLFF. V usage is TRBV5-1 and J usage is TRBJ1-4; D may be TRBD1 (5 bases). Germline assignment: CDR1 SGHRS and CDR2 YFSETQ. The CDR3 runs 14 residues.

This clonotype was detected a few times. The V and J genes are TRBV15 and TRBJ2-3; possibly TRBD2 for D (5 bases). The V end was cut by 5 bases, the J end by 1 base, with 13 bases between. There are 15 residues in the CDR3. Per the germline V gene, CDR1 is LNHNV and CDR2 is YYDKDF (reference sequence). In DNA, the CDR3 is TGTGCCACCAGCGGACGGACTGAAGGCACAGATACGCAGTATTTT. Protein: CATSGRTEGTDTQYF.

This sequence joins TRBV25-1 and TRBJ2-1; possible D gene TRBD1, 6 bases. Germline CDR1 MGHDK, CDR2 SYGVNS. V shed 5 bases and J shed 3 bases, with 14 bases lying between them. CDR3 length: 15 amino acids. The CDR3 bases are TGTGCCAGCAGTCTTCCAGGGGCGGACTACAATGAGCAGTTCTTC. It specifies CASSLPGADYNEQFF.

This clonotype was found once. The rearrangement joins TRBV5-6 to TRBJ2-4, with 13 bases fitting TRBD2. The DNA end is more similar to TRBJ2-7, so the J call may be wrong. Germline V gene data show CDR1 as SGHDT and CDR2 as YYEEEE. The CDR3 has 17 residues. In DNA, the CDR3 is TGTGCCAGCAGCTTGTTAACTAGCGGGAGGGGAACCTACGAGCAGTACTTC. Its protein is CASSLLTSGRGTYEQYF.

This clonotype occurred a few times. The rearrangement uses TRBV28 and TRBJ2-5; D might be TRBD1 or TRBD2, each matching 6 bases. Germline assignment: CDR1 MDHEN and CDR2 SYDVKM. V shed 5 bases and J shed 7 bases, with 17 bases lying between them. The CDR3 extends over 14 amino acids. In DNA, the CDR3 is TGTGCCAGCAGTCTTCCCGGGGGCCGCGGGACCCAGTACTTC. Translated: CASSLPGGRGTQYF.

This clonotype was observed a handful of times. The chain joins TRBV10-3 to TRBJ2-3; D unclear. Germline values: CDR1 ENHRY, CDR2 SYGVKD. Trimming left V 2 bases short and J 4 bases short, with 10 bases between. The CDR3 runs 14 residues. The CDR3 nucleotides read TGTGCCATCAGTGAGCGGCATCCGTCAGATACGCAGTATTTT. This gives the protein CAISERHPSDTQYF.

The J gene is TRBJ2-1, the V gene TRBV9, with D perhaps matching TRBD1 (5 bases). Germline CDR1 and CDR2: SGDLS and YYNGEE. The CDR3 has 14 residues. V shed 0 bases and J shed 7 bases, with 11 bases lying between them. The CDR3 loop reads CASSVEQGWNEQFF. CDR3 in DNA: TGTGCCAGCAGCGTAGAGCAGGGTTGGAATGAGCAGTTCTTC.

The chain combines TRBV29-1 with TRBJ2-1; possible D gene TRBD2, 6 bases. This CDR3 contains 12 residues. V shed 4 bases and J shed 4 bases, with 8 bases lying between them. Looked up from germline, CDR1 is SQVTM and CDR2 is ANQGSEA. CDR3 nucleotides: TGCAGCGTTGCGGGGGATTACAATGAGCAGTTCTTC. Its translation: CSVAGDYNEQFF.

This clonotype was found a few times. The V gene is TRBV12-3 or TRBV12-4, the J gene TRBJ2-1; D is unresolved. The V end lost 5 bases, the J end lost 5 bases, and 10 bases lay between the germline ends. The CDR3 covers 13 residues. CDR3 sequence: CASSVNSHNEQFF. CDR3 coding DNA: TGTGCCAGCAGTGTTAACAGTCACAATGAGCAGTTCTTC.

The sample holds many counts of this clonotype. The V and J genes are TRBV14 and TRBJ2-3; tentative D call: TRBD2 (5 bases). The CDR3 covers 14 residues. CDR1 is SGHDN and CDR2 is FVKESK in the germline V gene. Trimming removed 5 bases at V and 4 bases at J, with 13 bases between. The chain's CDR3 is CASSSDSAADTQYF. CDR3 DNA: TGTGCCAGCAGCTCGGACTCAGCTGCAGATACGCAGTATTTT.

The genes are TRBV5-1 and TRBJ2-7; D is uncertain. The CDR3 contains 14 residues. Trimming took off 6 bases at V and 4 bases at J, with 17 bases between the two ends. CDR1 is SGHRS, CDR2 YFSETQ, per germline. CDR3 residues: CASKHPRGSYEQYF. The CDR3 region has the DNA TGCGCCAGCAAACACCCGAGAGGTTCTTACGAGCAGTACTTC.

The chain is built from TRBV24-1 and TRBJ2-7; 7 bases map to TRBD1. The end of the DNA is better explained by TRBJ2-5, so the J call may be wrong. Germline loops: CDR1 KGHDR, CDR2 SFDVKD. The CDR3 loop spans 16 amino acids. The CDR3 DNA reads as TGTGCCACCAGTGATTGGGACAGCCTTCGACCGGAGACCCAGTACTTC. This codes for CATSDWDSLRPETQYF.